The 30 T cell receptor beta chains below were found in one sample sequenced in a study of T cell changes during pregnancy in multiple sclerosis. TCRdb's table, derived via immunoSEQ multiplex PCR, lists solely in-frame clones and lacks some. Counted here are 69,000 or so clones, roughly 92% occurring once; the ten biggest clones make up about 2%. The sample in question was peripheral blood, obtained in the third trimester of pregnancy. The origin of the receptors is a female donor in good health, enrolled as a control in a pregnancy study.

The chain joins TRBV9 to TRBJ2-5; 9 nucleotides align to TRBD1. Trimming cost V 3 bases and J 5 bases; bases outside gene matches: 11. CDR1 and CDR2 from the germline V gene are SGDLS and YYNGEE. The CDR3 extends over 16 amino acids. The CDR3 nucleotides read TGTGCCAGCAGCGACGGGACAGGGCCCCTCTCGGAGACCCAGTACTTC. Residues: CASSDGTGPLSETQYF.

The genes are TRBV28 and TRBJ2-7, with unresolved D. The V end lost 6 bases, the J end lost 3 bases, and 6 bases lay between the germline ends. The CDR3 covers 11 residues. The germline V gene encodes CDR1 MDHEN and CDR2 SYDVKM. CDR3 bases: TGTGCCAGCAGCCCCCGCTACGAGCAGTACTTC. Its translation is CASSPRYEQYF.

The V and J genes are TRBV30 and TRBJ2-3; weak D call: TRBD1 (5 bases). The CDR3 contains 15 residues. V was shortened by 4 bases and J by 3 bases, with 17 bases between the two germline ends. CDR1 and CDR2 from the germline V gene are GTSNPN and SVGIG (reference sequence). Written as DNA, the CDR3 is TGTGCCTGGATCCCGACAGTCCGAGGAACAGATACGCAGTATTTT. Amino acid sequence: CAWIPTVRGTDTQYF.

This clone was picked up a small number of times. This chain uses TRBV7-9 with TRBJ1-2; 7 bases line up with TRBD1. CDR1 SEHNR and CDR2 FQNEAQ come from the germline V gene (reference sequence). This CDR3 spans 14 amino acids. Trimming removed 0 bases from V and 6 bases from J; junction bases left unmatched: 4. In nucleotides, the CDR3 is TGTGCCAGCAGCTTAGCTGGACAGGAGCATGGCTACACCTTC. Its protein product is CASSLAGQEHGYTF.

The CDR3 bases are TGTGCCAGCAGCCGGGAACTGGACTACGAGCAGTACTTC. Translating it yields CASSRELDYEQYF. The chain carries TRBV2 and TRBJ2-7, with D possibly being TRBD2 (5 bases). Germline V gene data show CDR1 as SNHLY and CDR2 as FYNNEI. The V end lost 6 bases, the J end lost 3 bases, and 12 bases lay between the germline ends. This CDR3 comprises 13 residues. The full variable domain, with the rest looked up from reference TRBV2 and TRBJ2-7, is EPEVTQTPSHQVTQMGQEVILRCVPISNHLYFYWYRQILGQKVEFLVSFYNNEISEKSEIFDDQFSVERPDGSNFTLKIRSTKLEDSAMYFCASSRELDYEQYFGPGTRLTVT.

Only one count was recorded for this clone. The CDR3 spells CASSPRGSTDTQYF. In nucleotides, the CDR3 is TGTGCCAGCAGCCCCAGGGGGTCGACAGATACGCAGTATTTT. The V call is TRBV28, the J call TRBJ2-3, with 7 bases identical to TRBD1. Germline CDR1 MDHEN, CDR2 SYDVKM. The V gene end was trimmed by 6 bases and the J gene end by 3 bases; junction bases not matched to a gene: 6. This CDR3 is 14 amino acids long. Using reference TRBV28 and TRBJ2-3 for the parts outside the CDR3, the full variable domain is DVKVTQSSRYLVKRTGEKVFLECVQDMDHENMFWYRQDPGLGLRLIYFSYDVKMKEKGDIPEGYSVSREKKERFSLILESASTNQTSMYLCASSPRGSTDTQYFGPGTRLTVL.

The CDR3 protein is CASGLVLESRLATYEQYF. The CDR3 DNA is TGTGCTAGTGGTTTGGTACTAGAAAGCCGCTTAGCGACCTACGAGCAGTACTTC. The chain combines TRBV12-5 with TRBJ2-7, with a possible D match to TRBD2 (5 bases). V shed 0 bases and J shed 2 bases, with 20 bases lying between them. Germline V gives CDR1 LGHNT, CDR2 FRNRAP. This CDR3 spans 18 amino acids. Complete variable domain (other parts from reference TRBV12-5 and TRBJ2-7): DARVTQTPRHKVTEMGQEVTMRCQPILGHNTVFWYRQTMMQGLELLAYFRNRAPLDDSGMPKDRFSAEMPDATLATLKIQPSEPRDSAVYFCASGLVLESRLATYEQYFGPGTRLTVT.

The CDR3: CASSLFSPGYTF. The CDR3 bases are TGTGCCAGCAGTTTATTTAGTCCTGGCTACACCTTC. V and J are TRBV27 and TRBJ1-2; no firm D call. Germline V gene sequence: CDR1 MNHEY, CDR2 SMNVEV (reference sequence). V was shortened by 1 base and J by 7 bases, with 7 bases between the two germline ends. The CDR3 has 12 amino acids.

The chain employs TRBV30 and TRBJ2-5; 7 bases match TRBD2. V lost 7 bases, J lost 5 bases, and 13 bases stayed unmatched. The CDR3 length is 14 residues. CDR1 is GTSNPN, CDR2 SVGIG, per germline (reference sequence). In nucleotides, the CDR3 is TGTGCCTCAGAAGTGGGGGGGAGGAGGGAGACCCAGTACTTC. Its protein product is CASEVGGRRETQYF.

The J gene is TRBJ2-5, the V gene TRBV18, with D uncertain. The germline CDR1 and CDR2 sequences are KGHSH and LQKENI. The CDR3 loop spans 14 amino acids. V shed 6 bases and J shed 4 bases, with 15 bases lying between them. The CDR3 DNA reads TGTGCCAGCTCCTCCCAGCAGGTCGGAGAGACCCAGTACTTC. Its translation: CASSSQQVGETQYF.

The chain combines TRBV28 with TRBJ1-1; possible D gene TRBD1, 5 bases. This CDR3 contains 15 residues. The germline V gene encodes CDR1 MDHEN and CDR2 SYDVKM. Trimming took 6 bases from V and 6 from J, leaving 20 bases between them. CDR3: CASSQYGQTRAEAFF. The CDR3 DNA follows: TGTGCCAGCAGCCAATACGGACAAACCCGAGCTGAAGCTTTCTTT. The full variable domain, its missing parts supplied by reference TRBV28 and TRBJ1-1, is DVKVTQSSRYLVKRTGEKVFLECVQDMDHENMFWYRQDPGLGLRLIYFSYDVKMKEKGDIPEGYSVSREKKERFSLILESASTNQTSMYLCASSQYGQTRAEAFFGQGTRLTVV.

This clone turned up a few times. This sequence joins TRBV19 and TRBJ2-3; tentative D call: TRBD2 (6 bases). The germline V gene encodes CDR1 LNHDA and CDR2 SQIVND (reference sequence). This CDR3 has 13 amino acids. V dropped 6 bases and J dropped 3 bases, with 10 bases sitting between them. The CDR3: CASSFRETDTQYF. The CDR3 region has the DNA TGTGCCAGTAGCTTCCGGGAGACAGATACGCAGTATTTT.

The DNA of the CDR3 is TGTGCCAGCAGCTTAGCAGGCCTAGCCAATGAGCAGTTCTTC. This translates into CASSLAGLANEQFF. J is TRBJ2-1 and V is TRBV7-6; maybe TRBD2 (5 bases). Looked up from germline, CDR1 is SGHVS and CDR2 is FNYEAQ. The V end was cut by 0 bases, the J end by 6 bases, with 9 bases between. This CDR3 spans 14 amino acids.

The CDR3 bases are TGTGCCAGCAGCTTAGTGTCAGAACCCCTCCACTTT. This encodes CASSLVSEPLHF. The genes are TRBV7-8 and TRBJ1-6; D is unresolved. The V and J ends lost 1 base and 12 bases respectively, with 7 bases between them. Germline V gives CDR1 SGHVS, CDR2 FQNEAQ. The CDR3 loop spans 12 amino acids.

The chain recombines TRBV27 with TRBJ2-5; 8 bases fit TRBD2. Germline V CDR1 and CDR2: MNHEY, SMNVEV (reference sequence). The CDR3 length is 15 residues. V shed 3 bases and J 5 bases; nucleotides not matched to a gene: 8. The CDR3 DNA is TGTGCCAGCAGTTTCACCGGGACTAGTCGCGAGACCCAGTACTTC. Translation gives CASSFTGTSRETQYF.

J is TRBJ2-3 and V is TRBV5-1, with 9 bases lining up with TRBD2. This CDR3 region has 16 residues. The V gene's germline CDR1 is SGHRS and CDR2 YFSETQ. With 1 base clipped from V and 1 base from J, the junction kept 4 bases outside the gene matches. The CDR3 DNA sequence: TGCGCCAGCAGCTTGACGCGACTAGCGGGCACAGATACGCAGTATTTT. Protein product: CASSLTRLAGTDTQYF.

J is TRBJ2-7 and V is TRBV7-2, with TRBD1 identical over 9 bases. J gave up 4 bases and V 2 bases, and 9 bases lay outside the gene matches. From germline, CDR1 is SGHTA and CDR2 FQGNSA. CDR3 length equals 16 residues. The CDR3 here is CASSLRIRDRAYEQYF. DNA of the CDR3: TGTGCCAGCAGCTTACGGATCCGGGACAGGGCTTACGAGCAGTACTTC. The whole variable domain, filled in from reference TRBV7-2 and TRBJ2-7, reads GAGVSQSPSNKVTEKGKDVELRCDPISGHTALYWYRQSLGQGLEFLIYFQGNSAPDKSGLPSDRFSAERTGGSVSTLTIQRTQQEDSAVYLCASSLRIRDRAYEQYFGPGTRLTVT.

The chain couples TRBV12-5 to TRBJ2-3, with 7 bases fitting TRBD2. Germline V lookup: CDR1 LGHNT, CDR2 FRNRAP. The CDR3 totals 16 residues. V trimming: 1 base; J trimming: 0 bases; junction bases outside the gene matches: 4. CDR3 region: CASGLALAASTDTQYF. The CDR3 nucleotides are TGTGCTAGTGGTTTGGCCCTAGCGGCTAGCACAGATACGCAGTATTTT.

This chain connects TRBV28 to TRBJ1-2, with D perhaps matching TRBD1 (6 bases). The CDR3 has 13 residues. Germline CDR1 MDHEN, CDR2 SYDVKM. V shed 3 bases and J shed 4 bases, with 9 bases lying between them. This CDR3 reads CASSFRTVYGYTF. The CDR3 coding sequence is TGTGCCAGCAGTTTCAGGACAGTCTATGGCTACACCTTC.

CDR3 sequence reads: CASSERYTGELFF. The CDR3 nucleotides read TGTGCCAGCAGCGAGAGGTACACCGGGGAGCTGTTTTTT. The chain carries TRBV9 and TRBJ2-2; the D is unclear. Between the trimmed V and J ends, which lost 3 bases and 3 bases, there was a span of 6 bases. CDR1 and CDR2 (germline): SGDLS, YYNGEE. The CDR3 length is 13 residues.

This sequence joins TRBV11-2 and TRBJ2-5, with a tentative D call TRBD2 (6 bases). CDR1 and CDR2 from the germline V gene are SGHAT and FQNNGV. V shed 4 bases and J shed 5 bases, with 14 bases lying between them. The CDR3 spans 14 residues. In DNA form, the CDR3 reads TGTGCCAGCAGCTCCTGGTTGGGAGGCGAGACCCAGTACTTC. This codes for CASSSWLGGETQYF. The full variable domain, in which reference TRBV11-2 and TRBJ2-5 provide the parts outside the CDR3, is EAGVAQSPRYKIIEKRQSVAFWCNPISGHATLYWYQQILGQGPKLLIQFQNNGVVDDSQLPKDRFSAERLKGVDSTLKIQPAKLEDSAVYLCASSSWLGGETQYFGPGTRLLVL.

This clone was counted a single time. This chain links TRBV6-6 with TRBJ2-5, with 8 nucleotides matching TRBD1. CDR3 length equals 14 residues. Germline V gene sequence: CDR1 MNHNY, CDR2 SVGAGI (reference sequence). Unmatched junction bases numbered 1, after V lost 2 bases and J lost 2 bases. Written as DNA, the CDR3 is TGTGCCAGCAGTTACAGGACAGGGCAAGAGACCCAGTACTTC. Its translation: CASSYRTGQETQYF.

V and J are TRBV7-9 and TRBJ2-7; D remains ambiguous. Germline CDR1 and CDR2: SEHNR and FQNEAQ (reference sequence). The CDR3 length is 12 residues. V lost 4 bases to trimming and J lost 0 bases, with 4 bases between them. This CDR3 reads CASSSSSYEQYF. The CDR3 DNA follows: TGTGCCAGCAGCTCTTCCTCCTACGAGCAGTACTTC.

The V and J genes are TRBV28 and TRBJ1-4; 9 bases are a match to TRBD1. Germline V gene lookup returns CDR1 MDHEN and CDR2 SYDVKM. The CDR3 runs 15 residues. With V trimmed by 6 bases and J by 7 bases, 9 bases remained unmatched. The CDR3 coding sequence is TGTGCCAGCAGCAAACCCACAGGGGGCAGTGAAAAACTGTTTTTT. This sequence encodes CASSKPTGGSEKLFF.

V is TRBV6-1 and J is TRBJ2-1; weak D call: TRBD1 (5 bases). The CDR3 is 16 amino acids. Germline V gene data show CDR1 as MNHNS and CDR2 as SASEGT. Between the trimmed V and J ends, which lost 3 bases and 1 base, there was a span of 13 bases. This CDR3 reads CASSDAGPYSYNEQFF. Written as DNA, the CDR3 is TGTGCCAGCAGTGACGCAGGGCCCTATTCCTACAATGAGCAGTTCTTC.

The chain employs TRBV30 and TRBJ2-3; D unclear. Germline CDR1 reads GTSNPN; CDR2 reads SVGIG (reference sequence). This CDR3 region has 14 residues. V was clipped by 3 bases and J by 2 bases, with 12 bases between them. The CDR3 region has the DNA TGTGCCTGGAGCAATGATGCGCACACAGATACGCAGTATTTT. It translates to CAWSNDAHTDTQYF. Variable domain in full (rest from reference TRBV30 and TRBJ2-3): SQTIHQWPATLVQPVGSPLSLECTVEGTSNPNLYWYRQAAGRGLQLLFYSVGIGQISSEVPQNLSASRPQDRQFILSSKKLLLSDSGFYLCAWSNDAHTDTQYFGPGTRLTVL.

The gene calls are TRBV11-2 and TRBJ2-7, with D tentatively TRBD2 (5 bases). Per the germline V gene, CDR1 is SGHAT and CDR2 is FQNNGV. The CDR3 runs 18 residues. Trimming removed 5 bases from V and 1 base from J, with 24 bases in between. DNA of the CDR3: TGTGCCAGCAGCGGCCGGGAAGCCGTTAGGTTACATTCCTACGAGCAGTACTTC. Translation gives CASSGREAVRLHSYEQYF.

The chain combines TRBV15 with TRBJ2-2, with D perhaps matching TRBD1 (5 bases). The CDR3 extends over 15 amino acids. The germline gives CDR1 LNHNV, CDR2 YYDKDF (reference sequence). Trimming left V 2 bases short and J 0 bases short, with 7 bases between. CDR3 nucleotides: TGTGCCACCAGCAGACAGGGATCGAACACCGGGGAGCTGTTTTTT. It codes for CATSRQGSNTGELFF. Complete variable domain (other parts from reference TRBV15 and TRBJ2-2): DAMVIQNPRYQVTQFGKPVTLSCSQTLNHNVMYWYQQKSSQAPKLLFHYYDKDFNNEADTPDNFQSRRPNTSFCFLDIRSPGLGDTAMYLCATSRQGSNTGELFFGEGSRLTVL.

This chain's CDR3 is CASSWRTGGSYEQYF. CDR3 nucleotides: TGTGCCAGCAGTTGGAGGACAGGGGGCTCCTACGAGCAGTACTTC. The chain combines TRBV6-9 with TRBJ2-7; 10 bases fit TRBD1. With 4 bases clipped from V and 0 bases from J, the junction kept 3 bases outside the gene matches. This CDR3 has 15 residues. The V gene's germline CDR1 is MNHGY and CDR2 SVAAGI.

This clone was observed at least ten times. The V and J genes are TRBV5-4 and TRBJ1-1; TRBD1 matches 10 bases. Unmatched junction bases numbered 6, after V lost 4 bases and J lost 3 bases. Per germline, CDR1 SGHNT and CDR2 YYREEE (reference sequence). This CDR3 is built from 15 residues. The CDR3 DNA is TGTGCCAGCAGCCCGACAGGGGGCGCGTACACTGAAGCTTTCTTT. Protein sequence: CASSPTGGAYTEAFF.